The sequence of this T cell receptor beta chain was determined in a study of cytomegalovirus exposure and HLA in healthy donors. Details on this clone: The antigen is not known.

Study-level points and caveats: Cytomegalovirus association was listed for about 150 TCR beta chains. Subsequent analysis showed first-cohort TCR clusters tending to co-occur in 120 or so validation repertoires. It was confirmed in vitro that a few of the CMV-associated chains were specific for CMV antigens.

Germline V CDR1 and CDR2: SGHRS, YFSETQ. Losses at the gene ends were 0 bases for V and 7 bases for J; bases not matched to a gene: 4. This CDR3 is 14 amino acids long. Profiling relied on immunoSEQ multiplex PCR, and the TCRdb table lists in-frame clones only, not all of them. The data show more than 300,000 clones, approximately 90% seen once. This TCR was sampled from a woman aged 18-35 years in good health and CMV-seronegative. The sequenced material came from PBMCs. V is TRBV5-1 and J is TRBJ1-1; 9 positions match TRBD1. CDR3 in DNA: TGCGCCAGCAGCTTGGTACGACAGGGGGATGAAGCTTTCTTT. Encoded protein: CASSLVRQGDEAFF.